This T cell receptor (beta chain) was captured by sequencing in a study of cytomegalovirus exposure and HLA in healthy donors. This CDR3 spans 17 amino acids. Per the germline V gene, CDR1 is ENHRY and CDR2 is SYGVKD. V lost 7 bases to trimming and J lost 2 bases, with 23 bases between them. Sequencing was performed with immunoSEQ multiplex PCR; in TCRdb, only in-frame clones are kept and a portion is missing. The sample includes about 150,000 clones, approximately 89% seen only once; the top ten take 0.55% to 0.8%. Sample: PBMCs. The receptor was derived from a man aged 18 to 30 in good health and CMV-seronegative. The chain is built from TRBV10-3 and TRBJ1-2, with D maybe TRBD1 (6 bases). For the CDR3, the DNA is TGTGCCATCAATTTTGGAGGACAGTCGAGCGCCAACTATGGCTACACCTTC. Translating gives CAINFGGQSSANYGYTF.